This T cell receptor beta chain is drawn from a study of response to subunit inactivated influenza vaccine (dated by TCRdb to 2016 to 2019). Some background on the complete study: Deep quantitative profiling of the T cell receptor repertoire was used in the study to follow responses to a trivalent subunit inactivated influenza vaccine.

The library was produced with RT-PCR. The sequencing machine was an Illumina HiSeq 2500. TCRdb's own reprocessing of the public reads used fastp at Q25 and MiXCR and kept productive beta chains. Rows with a matching CDR3 protein are joined into one entry that keeps the most common DNA and genes. The sample includes 500,000 or so distinct CDR3 sequences, with about a tenth observed a single time. About 12% of the sample goes to the ten largest clones. The sample's time point label, decoded: 45 to 50 days after influenza vaccine administration. The CDR1 and CDR2 encoded by the germline V gene (reference sequence) are DFQATT and SNEGSKA. Its CDR3 holds 14 amino acids, cysteine through phenylalanine. Of the read, only the CDR3 DNA is kept; its 42 bases are in frame from base 1. Germline trimming amounts to 4 bases on V and 2 bases on J, with 3 as the count of junction bases outside the gene matches. As concerns this clonotype: Its recognized antigen is unknown. Base-call qualities are not available, and no considerably larger clone is one nucleotide away.

Broad study findings and their caveats: The authors suggested that each seasonal influenza vaccination may recruit only a limited number of new T cells.

Sequencing was performed on PBMCs from blood, taken 40 to 50 days after vaccination. The sequence was obtained from a man over 45 who received an inactivated influenza vaccine. Donor details come from another sample of the same person, matched by shared clones. Recombination connected TRBV20-1 to TRBJ2-7; 12 central bases correspond to TRBD2. The DNA reads TGCAGTGCTACCGGACTAGCGGGACCCTACGAGCAGTACTTC. This translates into CSATGLAGPYEQYF.